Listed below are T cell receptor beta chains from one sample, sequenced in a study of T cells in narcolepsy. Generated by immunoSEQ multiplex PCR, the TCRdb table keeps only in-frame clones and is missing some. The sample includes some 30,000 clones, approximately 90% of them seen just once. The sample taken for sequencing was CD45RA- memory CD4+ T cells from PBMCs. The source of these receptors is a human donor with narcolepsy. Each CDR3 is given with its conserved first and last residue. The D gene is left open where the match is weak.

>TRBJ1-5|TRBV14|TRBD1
TGTGCCAGCAGCCCCGGGACAGAAGTCAATCAGCCCCAGCATTTT
CASSPGTEVNQPQHF
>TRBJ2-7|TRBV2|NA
TGTGCCAGCATGGGGGGTATGGGGCTATTGGGTGGCTACGAGCAGTACTTC
CASMGGMGLLGGYEQYF
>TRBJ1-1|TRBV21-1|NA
TGTGCCAGCAGCACCCCACGTGGATGGACAGGGTTGTTTTTCACTGAAGCTTTCTTT
CASSTPRGWTGLFFTEAFF
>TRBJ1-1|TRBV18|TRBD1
TGTGCCAGCTCACGCGGGACAGTTGGTGGCACTGAAGCTTTCTTT
CASSRGTVGGTEAFF
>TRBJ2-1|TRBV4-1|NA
TGCGCCAGCAGCCAAGATTATGGCGACAATGAGCAGTTCTTC
CASSQDYGDNEQFF
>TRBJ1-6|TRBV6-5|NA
TGTGCCAGCAGTTACTCGGGGGAAATCTCACCCCTCCACTTT
CASSYSGEISPLHF
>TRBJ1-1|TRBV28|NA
TGTGCCAGCTCAGGGGACGCGAACACTGAAGCTTTCTTT
CASSGDANTEAFF
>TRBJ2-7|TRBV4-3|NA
TGCGCCAGCAGCCAAGGGATGACATTTATCCCCTACGAGCAGTACTTC
CASSQGMTFIPYEQYF
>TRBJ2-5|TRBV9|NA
TGTGCCAGCAGCACTACTAGCCGGGGGACCCAGTACTTC
CASSTTSRGTQYF
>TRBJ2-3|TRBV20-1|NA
TGCAGTGGGGGGAAAGGAGATACGCAGTATTTT
CSGGKGDTQYF
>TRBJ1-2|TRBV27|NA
TGTGCCAGCAGTTCTCAGGCCGGCTATGGCTACACCTTC
CASSSQAGYGYTF